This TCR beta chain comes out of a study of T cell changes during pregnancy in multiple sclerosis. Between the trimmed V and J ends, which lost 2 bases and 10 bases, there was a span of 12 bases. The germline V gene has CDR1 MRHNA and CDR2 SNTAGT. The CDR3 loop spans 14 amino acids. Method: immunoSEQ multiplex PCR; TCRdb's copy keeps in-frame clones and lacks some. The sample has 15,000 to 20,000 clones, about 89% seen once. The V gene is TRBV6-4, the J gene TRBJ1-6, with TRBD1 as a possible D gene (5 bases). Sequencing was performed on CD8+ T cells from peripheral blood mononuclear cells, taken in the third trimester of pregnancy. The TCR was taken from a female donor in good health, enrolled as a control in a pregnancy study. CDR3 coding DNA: TGTGCCAGCAGTGACGAAGGGGAAGGATCACCCCTCCACTTT. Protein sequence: CASSDEGEGSPLHF.